This TCR beta chain was obtained from a study of T cell responses to AZD1222 COVID-19 vaccine. Libraries were prepared by immunoSEQ multiplex PCR; TCRdb keeps only in-frame clonotypes and omits some of them. The sample lists tens of thousands of clones; 80% to 85% were seen once. The receptor's source is an adult who received the AZD1222 COVID-19 vaccine. The sample was peripheral blood, taken 28 days after the second AZD1222 dose.

This CDR3 reads CASSQPTGANEKLFF. The DNA for the CDR3 is TGTGCCAGCAGCCAGCCGACAGGGGCTAATGAAAAACTGTTTTTT. J is TRBJ1-4 and V is TRBV14, with 8 bases lining up with TRBD1. CDR1 SGHDN and CDR2 FVKESK come from the germline V gene. Trimming took 3 bases from V and 3 from J; bases not matched to a gene: 3. This CDR3 region has 15 residues.